This is a list of T cell receptor beta chains from one sample in a study of Ad26.COV2.S vaccination and SARS-CoV-2 variants. Profiled with immunoSEQ multiplex PCR; TCRdb holds only in-frame clones, not every one. This table holds 350,000 to 600,000 clones, 80% to 90% found once. The specimen was peripheral blood, collected in a trial of Ad26.COV2.S vaccine versus placebo. Receptors were obtained from a person aged 18 to 59 who received the Ad26.COV2.S COVID-19 vaccine or a placebo. The CDR3 runs from the conserved cysteine through the conserved F or W. A D gene is named only where the DNA matches it firmly. Some rows have no size entry. The others give once, few or many, or a class for an expanded clone.

j_gene	abundance	d_gene	v_gene	CDR3nt	CDR3aa
TRBJ2-4	NA	NA	TRBV4-1	TGCGCCAGCAGCCAAGGAGGGGAGTTAGGCAAAAACATTCAGTACTTC	CASSQGGELGKNIQYF
TRBJ1-6	NA	TRBD1	TRBV6-5	TGTGCCAGCAGTTCGTCAGGGGGCCCTTATAATTCACCCCTCCACTTT	CASSSSGGPYNSPLHF
TRBJ2-5	NA	TRBD1	TRBV10-2	TGCGCCAGCAGTGAGGACAGGGGGCCACAAGAGACCCAGTACTTC	CASSEDRGPQETQYF
TRBJ1-4	NA	NA	TRBV12-5	TGTGCTAGTACCCCTGCAGTGCCAGGGGCATATGCAACTAATGAAAAACTGTTTTTT	CASTPAVPGAYATNEKLFF
TRBJ2-3	NA	TRBD2	TRBV30	TGTGCCTGGAGTGCGTCCGGGACTAGCGGGGGGGCTTACGATACGCAGTATTTT	CAWSASGTSGGAYDTQYF
TRBJ2-7	few	NA	TRBV12-5	TGTGCTAGTGGTTCACACTCGATACATCCCCACGAGCAGTACTTC	CASGSHSIHPHEQYF
TRBJ1-6	NA	NA	TRBV6-2/TRBV6-3	TGTGCCAGCAGTTATGGGGAAGATAATTCACCCCTCCACTTT	CASSYGEDNSPLHF
TRBJ2-5	NA	TRBD1	TRBV30	TGTGCCTGGAGTTGGCGACAGGGCCTGAGGGAGACCCAGTACTTC	CAWSWRQGLRETQYF
TRBJ1-4	once	TRBD1	TRBV5-1	TGCGCCAGCAGTAAAAGGACAGGGCCTGAAAAACTGTTTTTT	CASSKRTGPEKLFF
TRBJ2-7	NA	TRBD2	TRBV28	TGTGCCAGCAGGACTAGCGGTTCGACCTACGAGCAGTACTTC	CASRTSGSTYEQYF
TRBJ2-6	NA	NA	TRBV6-5	TGTGCCAGCACGACTGGGGCCAACGTCCTGACTTTC	CASTTGANVLTF
TRBJ2-7	few	NA	TRBV28	TGTGCCAGCAGTTTATATGCAGGGGCCTACGAGCAGTACTTC	CASSLYAGAYEQYF
TRBJ2-1	NA	TRBD2	TRBV28	TGTGCCAGCAGTTTATTCCTGGGACTAGCGGGGGCATACAATGAGCAGTTCTTC	CASSLFLGLAGAYNEQFF
TRBJ1-5	NA	NA	TRBV27	TGTGCCAGCAGTACCGGGTCGAGCAATCAGCCCCAGCATTTT	CASSTGSSNQPQHF
TRBJ1-2	NA	NA	TRBV9	TGTGCCAGCTCGACCCGGGACAACTATGGCTACACCTTC	CASSTRDNYGYTF
TRBJ2-7	NA	NA	TRBV7-6	TGTGCCAGCAGCCCAGAGACCGTTCCCTACGAGCAGTACTTC	CASSPETVPYEQYF
TRBJ2-3	NA	NA	TRBV27	TGTGCCAGCAGTTTAGTGAGGGATACAGATACGCAGTATTTT	CASSLVRDTDTQYF
TRBJ2-3	few	NA	TRBV7-2	TGTGCCAGCAGCCTCCCGACTAGATTGGCTACGCAGTATTTT	CASSLPTRLATQYF
TRBJ2-1	NA	NA	TRBV19	TGTGCCAGTAGTCCAGACTTGGGTGAGCAGTTCTTC	CASSPDLGEQFF
TRBJ1-1	NA	NA	TRBV27	TGTGCCAGCGGGCCGGGGAACACTGAAGCTTTCTTT	CASGPGNTEAFF
TRBJ2-1	NA	TRBD1	TRBV28	TGTGCCAGCAGTACCCCAGGACAGGCTAGAGGGAATGAGCAGTTCTTC	CASSTPGQARGNEQFF
TRBJ2-3	NA	NA	TRBV5-1	TGCGCCAGCAGCTTGGCGGCGAGCACAGATACGCAGTATTTT	CASSLAASTDTQYF
TRBJ1-4	NA	NA	TRBV28	TGTGCCAGCTACGGGGCAGCAACTAATGAAAAACTGTTTTTT	CASYGAATNEKLFF
TRBJ2-3	NA	NA	TRBV1	TGCACCAGCAGCCCCCGAGTGGGGGTTGTTAGCGGGGTAGGTGATACGCAGTATTTT	CTSSPRVGVVSGVGDTQYF
TRBJ2-7	NA	NA	TRBV3-1/TRBV3-2	TGTGCCAGCAGCGCTCGACAGACCGCCTCCTACGAGCAGTACTTC	CASSARQTASYEQYF
TRBJ1-6	NA	NA	TRBV2	TGTGCCAGCACGACCTCGGTTTATAATTCACCCCTCCACTTT	CASTTSVYNSPLHF
TRBJ1-2	few	NA	TRBV27	TGTGCCAGCAGTTTATTGTCTCCCGAGGGCTATGGCTACACCTTC	CASSLLSPEGYGYTF